This T cell receptor beta chain was identified in a study of T cells in Graves' hyperthyroidism and ophthalmopathy. In its sample, this clonotype was seen many times. Its antigen is currently unknown. Trimming pared 5 bases from V and 14 bases from J, leaving 28 bases between. The CDR3 has 16 residues. The germline V gene has CDR1 MNHEY and CDR2 SMNVEV (reference sequence). Amplification yielded TCR beta CDR3 regions, with RNA transcripts as the source. The HTBI set primed first-round TCR CDR3 RT-PCR. TCRdb re-called the multiplex PCR reads with MiXCR, one entry per CDR3 protein. Counted here are roughly 740,000 distinct CDR3 sequences, roughly 15% occurring once; the ten biggest clones make up approximately 8.4%. Study outcomes and limitations: Peripheral blood also featured most of the thyroid clonotypes expanded above 0.001.

This sequence originates from a young man with Graves' hyperthyroidism. The material sequenced was blood. The chain combines TRBV27 with TRBJ2-1; D remains unclear. The CDR3 nucleotides are TGTGCCAGCAGTCCAACCCAGCTAACAGTCCTTTTGGTGGAGTTCTTC. Translated, it gives CASSPTQLTVLLVEFF.